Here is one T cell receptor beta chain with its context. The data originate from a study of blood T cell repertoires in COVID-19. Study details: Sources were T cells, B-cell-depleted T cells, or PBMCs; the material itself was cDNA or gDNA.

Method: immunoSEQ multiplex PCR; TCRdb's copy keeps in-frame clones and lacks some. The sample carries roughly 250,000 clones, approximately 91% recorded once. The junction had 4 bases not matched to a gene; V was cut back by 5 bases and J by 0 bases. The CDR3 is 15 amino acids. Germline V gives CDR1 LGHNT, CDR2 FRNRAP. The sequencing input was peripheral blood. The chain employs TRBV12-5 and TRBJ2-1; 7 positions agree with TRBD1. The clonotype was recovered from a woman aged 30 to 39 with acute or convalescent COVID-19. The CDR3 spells CASGTAGGSYNEQFF. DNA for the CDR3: TGTGCTAGTGGTACCGCAGGGGGCTCCTACAATGAGCAGTTCTTC. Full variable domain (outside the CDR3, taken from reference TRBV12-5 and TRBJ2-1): DARVTQTPRHKVTEMGQEVTMRCQPILGHNTVFWYRQTMMQGLELLAYFRNRAPLDDSGMPKDRFSAEMPDATLATLKIQPSEPRDSAVYFCASGTAGGSYNEQFFGPGTRLTVL.